Following are 12 T cell receptor beta chains from one sample sequenced in a study of pediatric ulcerative colitis (dated by TCRdb to the late 2010s). The protocol used for the library was the immunoSEQ multiplex PCR assay. The table comes from immuneACCESS by way of TCRdb, which keeps in-frame sequences with V and J called. Part of the clones is missing from these tables; in studies checked, under half for an unresolved V gene and the rest for unknown reasons. The sample includes tens of thousands of clones, with about 90% observed a single time. The ten largest clones take up approximately 1.5% of the sample. The sequencing input was blood. The receptors were gathered from a boy younger than 18 who was a control in a study of pediatric ulcerative colitis.

Here the CDR3 DNA reads TGTGCCAGCAGTTACTCCCGGACGGTAGCTAAAAACATTCAGTACTTC. Protein sequence: CASSYSRTVAKNIQYF. The rearrangement joins TRBV6-5 to TRBJ2-4; no clear D gene. From germline, CDR1 is MNHEY and CDR2 SVGAGI. The CDR3 is made up of 16 amino acids. Trimming removed 0 bases from V and 4 bases from J, with 13 bases in between.

The chain joins TRBV5-1 to TRBJ2-3; TRBD2 matches at 8 bases. Trimming took 5 bases from V and 0 from J; bases not matched to a gene: 11. This CDR3 has 17 residues. Germline V CDR1 and CDR2: SGHRS, YFSETQ. The CDR3 loop is CASSQNLAGQSTDTQYF. The CDR3 bases are TGCGCCAGCAGTCAAAACCTAGCGGGCCAGAGCACAGATACGCAGTATTTT.

The rearrangement links TRBV14 to TRBJ1-1; tentative D call: TRBD1 (5 bases). The ends were cut back, 4 bases at V and 1 base at J, with 7 bases in the middle. The CDR3 sequence is 13 residues long. The germline gives CDR1 SGHDN, CDR2 FVKESK. The CDR3 protein is CASSPQGNTEAFF. Written as DNA, the CDR3 is TGTGCCAGCAGCCCGCAGGGGAACACTGAAGCTTTCTTT.

This clone was seen only a few times. This chain connects TRBV7-3 to TRBJ2-2, with D possibly TRBD1 on 5 matching bases. The germline V gene has CDR1 SGHTA and CDR2 FQGTGA. The CDR3 runs to 17 residues. V lost 2 bases, J lost 0 bases, and 13 bases lay in between. The CDR3 DNA reads TGTGCCAGCAGCTTACCCCAGCAGGGCCCGAACACCGGGGAGCTGTTTTTT. Translating gives CASSLPQQGPNTGELFF.

The rearrangement uses TRBV7-9 and TRBJ2-7; 8 bases fit TRBD1. J gave up 3 bases and V 5 bases, and 9 bases lay outside the gene matches. The CDR3 extends over 15 amino acids. Germline V gene data show CDR1 as SEHNR and CDR2 as FQNEAQ (reference sequence). The CDR3 loop is CASSPRTGLNYEQYF. The CDR3 DNA follows: TGTGCCAGCAGCCCCCGGACAGGGCTAAACTACGAGCAGTACTTC.

The gene calls are TRBV27 and TRBJ2-2; no clear D. Per germline, CDR1 MNHEY and CDR2 SMNVEV (reference sequence). The CDR3 has 13 amino acids. Trimming took 1 base from V and 14 from J, leaving 14 bases between them. In nucleotides, the CDR3 is TGTGCCAGCAGTTTATGGTGGAAAGGTTTCCTGTTTTTT. This sequence encodes CASSLWWKGFLFF.

This chain uses TRBV5-1 with TRBJ2-5; the D gene is possibly TRBD1 (6 bases). CDR3 size: 14 residues. Germline values: CDR1 SGHRS, CDR2 YFSETQ. Trimming removed 1 base from V and 2 bases from J, with 9 bases in between. CDR3 nucleotide sequence: TGCGCCAGCAGCTTGAAACAGGGACAAGAGACCCAGTACTTC. This encodes CASSLKQGQETQYF.

The V call is TRBV5-4, the J call TRBJ1-2, with 10 bases identical to TRBD1. This CDR3 contains 15 residues. The germline CDR1 and CDR2 sequences are SGHNT and YYREEE (reference sequence). Trimming removed 4 bases from V and 3 bases from J; junction bases left unmatched: 6. This chain's CDR3 is CASSQDRGFDYGYTF. Here the CDR3 DNA reads TGTGCCAGCAGCCAGGACAGGGGGTTTGACTATGGCTACACCTTC.

The chain carries TRBV2 and TRBJ2-7; 12 positions agree with TRBD2. Germline trimming cut 6 bases from V and 4 bases from J; bases unmatched to any gene: 1. Germline-derived CDR1 and CDR2 are SNHLY and FYNNEI. The CDR3 sequence is 13 residues long. CDR3 amino acids: CASRGTSGYEQYF. The CDR3 DNA reads TGTGCCAGCAGGGGGACTAGCGGGTACGAGCAGTACTTC.

This chain connects TRBV28 to TRBJ2-3; D is uncertain. Germline CDR1 and CDR2: MDHEN and SYDVKM. The CDR3 loop spans 13 amino acids. Deletions cut 5 bases from V and 5 bases from J, with 11 bases between. CDR3 DNA sequence: TGTGCCAGCAGTCTCACCACCGGAGATACGCAGTATTTT. Its translation is CASSLTTGDTQYF.

In this sample, this clone turned up a few times. CDR3 sequence (DNA): TGCGCCAGCAGCTTGGAACAGGGTATGGGCTACACCTTC. Its protein product is CASSLEQGMGYTF. V is TRBV5-1 and J is TRBJ1-2; possible D gene TRBD1, 6 bases. V was shortened by 0 bases and J by 8 bases, with 11 bases between the two germline ends. Per germline, CDR1 SGHRS and CDR2 YFSETQ. The CDR3 contains 13 residues.

The chain couples TRBV18 to TRBJ1-1; 7 bases fit TRBD1. The germline CDR1 and CDR2 sequences are KGHSH and LQKENI. V was pared by 5 bases and J by 12 bases, with 15 bases of the junction left unmatched. The CDR3 spans 14 residues. Here the CDR3 DNA reads TGTGCCAGCTCAGAAAGACAGGGTTTGATCGTACCTTTCTTT. Amino acids: CASSERQGLIVPFF.